The T cell receptor beta chain under discussion was sequenced for a study of T cells after yellow fever vaccination. This CDR3 contains 12 residues. Per the germline V gene, CDR1 is SGHTA and CDR2 is FQGNSA. Trimming left V 3 bases short and J 5 bases short, with 6 bases between. TCRdb analysed the 5' RACE reads with MiXCR anew, one entry per CDR3 protein. In the table there are some 500,000 distinct CDR3 sequences, roughly 13% of which are singletons. This clonotype was counted many times. Material: PBMCs, obtained on the day of the yellow fever booster vaccination. The sequence was obtained from a man younger than 45 who received the YFV17D yellow fever vaccine. The J gene is TRBJ2-3, the V gene TRBV7-2; D not resolved. DNA of the CDR3: TGTGCCAGCAGCTTGGAGTTAGATACGCAGTATTTT. It translates to CASSLELDTQYF.